This TCR beta chain derives from a study of preoperative IRX-2 immunotherapy in early breast cancer. As to treatment: preoperative locoregional IRX-2 cytokine immunotherapy. The CDR3 is 18 amino acids. V dropped 3 bases and J dropped 2 bases, with 21 bases sitting between them. CDR1 is SGHVT, CDR2 SQSDAQ, per germline. Repertoires were generated with immunoSEQ multiplex PCR, while TCRdb's copy carries only in-frame clones and drops some. The sample has about 89,000 clones, 86% seen once. This clone was detected only once. The sequences come from tumor tissue, collected after IRX-2 immunotherapy. This chain uses TRBV7-4 with TRBJ2-3; D could derive from TRBD1 or TRBD2 (5 bases each). The clonotype was recovered from a human donor with breast cancer. CDR3 in DNA: TGTGCCAGCAGCTTGAAGGGGTGGGAGCAAATGCACACAGATACGCAGTATTTT. Amino acid sequence: CASSLKGWEQMHTDTQYF.